This TCR beta chain comes out of a study of control samples from healthy donors and cancer patients. The germline V gene encodes CDR1 LNHDA and CDR2 SQIVND (reference sequence). With 6 bases clipped from V and 6 bases from J, the junction kept 4 bases outside the gene matches. This CDR3 region has 14 residues. Measured with immunoSEQ multiplex PCR; TCRdb has only the in-frame clones, and not every one. The sample records approximately 12,000 clones, around 94% being singletons. The TCR comes from a man aged 65-85 years with head and neck cancer. The sample taken for sequencing was PBMCs. V gene TRBV19 combines with J gene TRBJ2-1; 11 bases fit TRBD1. CDR3 protein: CASSGTGGVNEQFF. CDR3 in DNA: TGTGCCAGTAGCGGGACAGGGGGAGTCAATGAGCAGTTCTTC.